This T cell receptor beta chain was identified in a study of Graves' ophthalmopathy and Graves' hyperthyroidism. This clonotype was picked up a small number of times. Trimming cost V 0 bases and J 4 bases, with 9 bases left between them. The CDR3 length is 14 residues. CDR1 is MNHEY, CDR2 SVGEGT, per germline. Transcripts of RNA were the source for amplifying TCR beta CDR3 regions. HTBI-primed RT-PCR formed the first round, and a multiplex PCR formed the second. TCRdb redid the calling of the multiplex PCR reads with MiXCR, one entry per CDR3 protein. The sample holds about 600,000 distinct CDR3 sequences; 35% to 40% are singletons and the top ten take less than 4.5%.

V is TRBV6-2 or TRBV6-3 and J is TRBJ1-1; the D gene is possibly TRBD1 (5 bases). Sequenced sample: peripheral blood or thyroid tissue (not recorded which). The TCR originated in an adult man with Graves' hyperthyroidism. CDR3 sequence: CASSYSIGATEAFF. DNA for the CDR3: TGTGCCAGCAGTTACTCGATTGGGGCCACTGAAGCTTTCTTT.